Following are 30 T cell receptor beta chains from one sample sequenced in a study of blood T cell repertoires in COVID-19. TCRdb's table, derived via immunoSEQ multiplex PCR, lists solely in-frame clones and lacks some. The sample records 30,000 to 40,000 clones, around 86% being singletons. Specimen: peripheral blood. The receptors were sampled from a man aged 55 to 70 with active COVID-19.

This clone appeared once. This chain uses TRBV5-6 with TRBJ2-3; TRBD2 is a possible D gene (6 bases). Trimming pared 3 bases from V and 0 bases from J, leaving 14 bases between. This CDR3 spans 16 amino acids. From germline, CDR1 is SGHDT and CDR2 YYEEEE. The CDR3 nucleotides read TGTGCCAGCAGCTGGGGGGAGTTAACTAGCACAGATACGCAGTATTTT. It specifies CASSWGELTSTDTQYF.

This chain links TRBV28 with TRBJ2-7; maybe TRBD2 (6 bases). CDR3 length: 14 residues. V lost 6 bases to trimming and J lost 2 bases, with 14 bases between them. Per the germline V gene, CDR1 is MDHEN and CDR2 is SYDVKM. The CDR3 DNA reads as TGTGCCAGCAGGGGAGGCGGGTCCACCTACGAGCAGTACTTC. Protein: CASRGGGSTYEQYF.

This chain joins TRBV19 and TRBJ1-6; no firm D call. V shed 8 bases and J shed 4 bases, with 12 bases lying between them. The CDR3 sequence is 14 residues long. In germline, CDR1 is LNHDA, CDR2 SQIVND (reference sequence). Written as DNA, the CDR3 is TGTGCCAGTGATCCCGGCGGGTATAATTCACCCCTCCACTTT. It translates to CASDPGGYNSPLHF.

The rearrangement joins TRBV4-3 to TRBJ2-7; 15 bases line up with TRBD2. V gave up 4 bases and J gave up 7 bases; unmatched junction bases: 8. CDR1 is LGHNA, CDR2 YSLEER, per germline. This CDR3 has 16 amino acids. The DNA of the CDR3 is TGCGCCAGCAGCCTTTCGGGACTAGCGGGAGGACGAGAGCAGTACTTC. Translated, it gives CASSLSGLAGGREQYF.

CDR3 nucleotide sequence: TGTGCCAGCAGCAAAGTTCGGGACATCTACGAGCAGTACTTC. Translated, it gives CASSKVRDIYEQYF. The chain recombines TRBV21-1 with TRBJ2-7; the D call TRBD1 from the table was never checked on the DNA. TRBV21-1 is listed as a pseudogene. The CDR3 contains 14 residues.

The chain is built from TRBV9 and TRBJ2-3, with 13 bases fitting TRBD2. Trimming removed 3 bases from V and 2 bases from J; junction bases left unmatched: 6. The germline V gene encodes CDR1 SGDLS and CDR2 YYNGEE. The CDR3 is 17 amino acids. The CDR3 loop is CASSARTSGGLTDTQYF. The CDR3, as DNA: TGTGCCAGCAGCGCCCGGACTAGCGGGGGCCTCACAGATACGCAGTATTTT.

The rearrangement links TRBV28 to TRBJ1-2; possibly TRBD1 for D (6 bases). CDR3 length equals 13 residues. V was cut by 10 bases and J by 2 bases, with 14 bases left in between. CDR1 is MDHEN, CDR2 SYDVKM, per germline. CDR3 sequence reads: CATSDSRNYGYTF. CDR3 bases: TGTGCCACCTCGGACAGTCGCAACTATGGCTACACCTTC.

This clone was found a few times. The rearrangement uses TRBV7-2 and TRBJ2-7; possible D gene TRBD2, 5 bases. Trimming shortened V by 5 bases and J by 3 bases, and 8 bases separated the two germline ends. The CDR3 totals 12 residues. Germline V gene sequence: CDR1 SGHTA, CDR2 FQGNSA. CDR3 sequence reads: CASSPGGYEQYF. The CDR3 region has the DNA TGTGCCAGCAGCCCCGGAGGCTACGAGCAGTACTTC. Using reference TRBV7-2 and TRBJ2-7 for the parts outside the CDR3, the full variable domain is GAGVSQSPSNKVTEKGKDVELRCDPISGHTALYWYRQSLGQGLEFLIYFQGNSAPDKSGLPSDRFSAERTGGSVSTLTIQRTQQEDSAVYLCASSPGGYEQYFGPGTRLTVT.

This rearrangement joins TRBV7-2 to TRBJ2-3, with 8 positions matching TRBD2. Germline V lookup: CDR1 SGHTA, CDR2 FQGNSA. The CDR3 totals 17 residues. V gave up 4 bases and J gave up 4 bases; unmatched junction bases: 13. Here the CDR3 reads CASSSPRGSGGSDTQYF. The CDR3 region has the DNA TGTGCCAGCAGCTCCCCCCGAGGGAGCGGGGGATCAGATACGCAGTATTTT.

This rearrangement joins TRBV5-4 to TRBJ2-3; TRBD2 matches at 14 bases. The CDR3 is made up of 15 amino acids. The J segment lost 5 bases and the V segment lost 4 bases, leaving 3 bases of the junction unmatched. Germline CDR1 SGHNT, CDR2 YYREEE (reference sequence). CDR3 sequence: CASSIGLAGGDTQYF. The CDR3 region has the DNA TGTGCCAGCAGCATTGGACTAGCGGGAGGAGATACGCAGTATTTT.

The CDR3 DNA sequence: TGTGCCAGCAGCCCCCGGGTGAAGACCTACGAGCAGTACTTC. Translating gives CASSPRVKTYEQYF. The J gene is TRBJ2-7, the V gene TRBV9; D remains unclear. V lost 4 bases and J 2 bases, leaving 13 bases between the germline ends. The germline V gene has CDR1 SGDLS and CDR2 YYNGEE. This CDR3 contains 14 residues.

Regarding this clone: The junction departs from the called germline gene at one end, perhaps through a read error. Other DNA sequences within the sample encode an identical CDR3. CDR3 sequence reads: CASSPQAGSYNEQFF. CDR3 bases: TGTGCCAGCAGCCCACAGGCGGGGTCCTACAATGAACAGTTCTTC. This chain connects TRBV7-3 to TRBJ2-1, with a tentative D call TRBD2 (6 bases). Germline V gene sequence: CDR1 SGHTA, CDR2 FQGTGA. The CDR3 is 15 residues long.

V usage is TRBV11-3 and J usage is TRBJ2-1; the match to TRBD2 covers 7 bases. J gave up 0 bases and V 2 bases, and 13 bases lay outside the gene matches. CDR3 length equals 19 residues. Per germline, CDR1 SGHNT and CDR2 YENEEA. Written as DNA, the CDR3 is TGTGCCAGCAGCTTATTATTAGGACTAGAAGGGTCCTCCTACAATGAGCAGTTCTTC. This translates into CASSLLLGLEGSSYNEQFF.

V usage is TRBV7-8 and J usage is TRBJ1-4; tentative D call: TRBD1 (5 bases). From germline, CDR1 is SGHVS and CDR2 FQNEAQ. The V end was cut by 1 base, the J end by 0 bases, with 9 bases between. CDR3 size: 16 residues. The CDR3: CASSLGTTATNEKLFF. The CDR3 DNA reads as TGTGCCAGCAGCTTAGGGACAACTGCAACTAATGAAAAACTGTTTTTT.

The J gene is TRBJ2-7, the V gene TRBV19; D may be TRBD2 (5 bases). The germline gives CDR1 LNHDA, CDR2 SQIVND (reference sequence). The CDR3 sequence is 14 residues long. Trimming took 3 bases from V and 9 from J, leaving 18 bases between them. CDR3 residues: CASSIRENMVGQYF. The CDR3 coding sequence is TGTGCCAGTAGTATCCGGGAAAACATGGTCGGGCAGTACTTC.

V is TRBV2 and J is TRBJ1-3; D is unresolved. V dropped 8 bases and J dropped 1 base, with 12 bases sitting between them. CDR1 is SNHLY, CDR2 FYNNEI, per germline. The CDR3 loop spans 14 amino acids. CDR3 in DNA: TGTGCCAGCGTAAGCGTTGGGTCTGGAAACACCATATATTTT. Translated: CASVSVGSGNTIYF.

This clone was seen only once. The J gene is TRBJ2-7, the V gene TRBV5-1; D unresolved. Germline loops: CDR1 SGHRS, CDR2 YFSETQ. The CDR3 has 11 residues. V lost 3 bases and J lost 2, with 3 bases in between. The CDR3 loop is CASSSAYEQYF. CDR3 DNA: TGCGCCAGCAGCTCTGCCTACGAGCAGTACTTC.

The V and J genes are TRBV14 and TRBJ2-7, with D uncertain. Germline assignment: CDR1 SGHDN and CDR2 FVKESK. The CDR3 extends over 15 amino acids. Trimming removed 1 base at V and 8 bases at J, with 18 bases between. CDR3 protein: CASSQVGRSYEQQYF. The CDR3 DNA reads TGTGCCAGCAGCCAAGTAGGCCGGAGCTACGAGCAGCAGTACTTC.

The CDR3 region has the DNA TGTGCCAGCAGTTTGCGCTCCGGGACAGGGTGGGAGACCCAGTACTTC. The encoded protein is CASSLRSGTGWETQYF. This chain connects TRBV27 to TRBJ2-5; 9 bases match TRBD1. J lost 5 bases, V lost 3 bases, and 10 bases had no gene match. The CDR3 is 16 amino acids. Germline CDR1 is MNHEY and CDR2 is SMNVEV (reference sequence).

The chain links TRBV18 to TRBJ2-5; unclear D gene. V lost 2 bases, J lost 2 bases, and 9 bases lay in between. The germline gives CDR1 KGHSH, CDR2 LQKENI. The CDR3 is made up of 14 amino acids. The CDR3 here is CASSPELKQETQYF. The CDR3 region has the DNA TGTGCCAGCTCACCAGAACTAAAACAAGAGACCCAGTACTTC.

This clone was seen a handful of times. CDR3 amino acids: CATEGISGNTIYF. CDR3 in DNA: TGTGCCACTGAGGGCATCTCTGGAAACACCATATATTTT. The chain has TRBV28 and TRBJ1-3, with no clear D. The germline V and J ends were trimmed by 10 bases and 0 bases, with 10 bases remaining between them. Looked up from germline, CDR1 is MDHEN and CDR2 is SYDVKM. The CDR3 totals 13 residues.

V and J are TRBV7-2 and TRBJ1-5; the D is unclear. The V gene lost 5 bases and the J gene lost 8 bases, with 13 bases spanning the gap. The V gene's germline CDR1 is SGHTA and CDR2 FQGNSA. CDR3 length: 13 amino acids. The DNA for the CDR3 is TGTGCCAGCAGCCCGACCCAGGTTGAGCCCCAGCATTTT. Translating it yields CASSPTQVEPQHF.

The chain uses TRBV6-5 and TRBJ2-5; 8 bases are a match to TRBD1. Looked up from germline, CDR1 is MNHEY and CDR2 is SVGAGI. This CDR3 contains 15 residues. V was clipped by 0 bases and J by 2 bases; unmatched bases: 2. The CDR3 region is CASSYSYRGQETQYF. The CDR3 DNA reads as TGTGCCAGCAGTTACTCGTACAGGGGGCAAGAGACCCAGTACTTC.

With regard to this clone: An end of the junction does not agree with germline; a read error may underlie this. This chain uses TRBV7-7 with TRBJ2-5, with 9 bases that match TRBD2. Germline loops: CDR1 SSHAT, CDR2 FNYEAQ (reference sequence). The CDR3 spans 16 residues. The CDR3 bases are TGTGCTAGCAGCCCCAGGGTAGCGGGAGAGGGAGAGACCCAGTACTTC. Protein: CASSPRVAGEGETQYF.

The chain recombines TRBV7-9 with TRBJ1-3; D is unclear. Germline V gives CDR1 SEHNR, CDR2 FQNEAQ (reference sequence). The length of the CDR3 is 12 residues. Trimming took 5 bases from V and 15 from J, leaving 17 bases between them. The CDR3 sequence is CASSPKDTAAYF. In DNA form, the CDR3 reads TGTGCCAGCAGCCCTAAGGATACAGCGGCATATTTT.

The rearrangement links TRBV27 to TRBJ2-1; 13 nucleotides align to TRBD2. Germline loops: CDR1 MNHEY, CDR2 SMNVEV (reference sequence). This CDR3 has 16 amino acids. Trimming removed 3 bases from V and 7 bases from J; junction bases left unmatched: 6. This CDR3 reads CASSFAGTSGMNEQFF. CDR3 nucleotides: TGTGCCAGCAGTTTTGCGGGGACTAGCGGGATGAATGAGCAGTTCTTC.

The chain couples TRBV5-1 to TRBJ1-3; unclear D gene. The CDR3 has 14 residues. Germline loops: CDR1 SGHRS, CDR2 YFSETQ. Trimming cost V 0 bases and J 2 bases, with 6 bases left between them. CDR3 amino acids: CASSLEHAGNTIYF. CDR3 nucleotide sequence: TGCGCCAGCAGCTTGGAACACGCTGGAAACACCATATATTTT. The full variable domain, with the rest looked up from reference TRBV5-1 and TRBJ1-3, is KAGVTQTPRYLIKTRGQQVTLSCSPISGHRSVSWYQQTPGQGLQFLFEYFSETQRNKGNFPGRFSGRQFSNSRSEMNVSTLELGDSALYLCASSLEHAGNTIYFGEGSWLTVV.

This chain joins TRBV6-5 and TRBJ2-2; 9 bases match TRBD1. V lost 6 bases and J lost 1; bases outside the gene matches: 3. The germline gives CDR1 MNHEY, CDR2 SVGAGI. CDR3 length: 15 amino acids. The CDR3 loop is CASRSGQGNTGELFF. The CDR3 DNA follows: TGTGCCAGCAGGTCGGGACAGGGGAACACCGGGGAGCTGTTTTTT.

The genes are TRBV30 and TRBJ2-7, with 8 bases fitting TRBD2. V was pared by 1 base and J by 4 bases, with 9 bases of the junction left unmatched. The CDR3 sequence is 15 residues long. CDR1 and CDR2 (germline): GTSNPN, SVGIG (reference sequence). CDR3 residues: CAWSARDSGIYEQYF. CDR3 coding DNA: TGTGCCTGGAGTGCGCGGGATAGCGGGATATACGAGCAGTACTTC. Filled out from reference TRBV30 and TRBJ2-7, the complete variable domain reads SQTIHQWPATLVQPVGSPLSLECTVEGTSNPNLYWYRQAAGRGLQLLFYSVGIGQISSEVPQNLSASRPQDRQFILSSKKLLLSDSGFYLCAWSARDSGIYEQYFGPGTRLTVT.

The genes are TRBV5-4 and TRBJ2-1, with D uncertain. V was trimmed by 4 bases and J by 0 bases, leaving 5 bases between them. This CDR3 has 13 amino acids. Germline V CDR1 and CDR2: SGHNT, YYREEE (reference sequence). The CDR3 spells CASSTSSYNEQFF. Written as DNA, the CDR3 is TGTGCCAGCAGCACGAGCTCCTACAATGAGCAGTTCTTC. Looking up the rest from reference TRBV5-4 and TRBJ2-1 gives the full variable domain: ETGVTQSPTHLIKTRGQQVTLRCSSQSGHNTVSWYQQALGQGPQFIFQYYREEENGRGNFPPRFSGLQFPNYSSELNVNALELDDSALYLCASSTSSYNEQFFGPGTRLTVL.